Listed below are T cell receptor beta chains from one sample, sequenced in a study of identical twins. TCRdb called the 5' RACE reads again in MiXCR, with one record for every CDR3 protein. In the table there are 690,000 or so distinct CDR3 sequences, 5.5% to 6.5% of which are singletons. Sequences were obtained from naive T cells sorted from blood. These receptors were obtained from a man aged 18 to 29 in good health. Both conserved end residues are part of each CDR3. The order of the fields is J gene, V gene, D gene, clone size, CDR3 DNA, CDR3 protein. A D gene is named only where the DNA matches it firmly. The listing skips clone size in some rows; elsewhere it reads once, few, many or a size class.

J: TRBJ1-1
V: TRBV5-1
D: .
size: many
DNA: TGCGCCAGCAGGAGACAGGACATGAACACTGAAGCTTTCTTT
CDR3: CASRRQDMNTEAFF

J: TRBJ2-4
V: TRBV12-3/TRBV12-4
D: .
size: .
DNA: TGTGCCAGCAGTTTCGGGACGGAAAACATTCAGTACTTC
CDR3: CASSFGTENIQYF

J: TRBJ2-1
V: TRBV6-1
D: .
size: .
DNA: TGTGCCAGCAGTGAAGCCCCGTCCGTCCACGATGAGCAGTTCTTC
CDR3: CASSEAPSVHDEQFF

J: TRBJ2-3
V: TRBV20-1
D: .
size: many
DNA: TGCAGTGCCAGAGAGACGGGGGATACGCAGTATTTT
CDR3: CSARETGDTQYF

J: TRBJ2-7
V: TRBV12-3/TRBV12-4
D: .
size: many
DNA: TGTGCCAGCAGTTTAAGGGGGGCAGGATCCTACGAGCAGTACTTC
CDR3: CASSLRGAGSYEQYF

J: TRBJ1-5
V: TRBV2
D: .
size: .
DNA: TGTGCCAGCAGGGTGTATGGGGACAATCAGCCCCAGCATTTT
CDR3: CASRVYGDNQPQHF

J: TRBJ2-3
V: TRBV12-3/TRBV12-4
D: .
size: many
DNA: TGTGCCAGCAGTCAGGGAGCTCGTAATACGCAGTATTTT
CDR3: CASSQGARNTQYF

J: TRBJ2-1
V: TRBV5-6
D: TRBD2
size: .
DNA: TGTGCCAGCAGCTTGGTCAGGACTAGCGGTTCTAATGAGCAGTTCTTC
CDR3: CASSLVRTSGSNEQFF

J: TRBJ2-1
V: TRBV20-1
D: TRBD2
size: few
DNA: TGCAGTGCCCCGCCATCAGCGGGAGGACTCAATGAGCAGTTCTTC
CDR3: CSAPPSAGGLNEQFF

J: TRBJ2-5
V: TRBV5-1
D: TRBD1
size: .
DNA: TGCGCCAGCAGCTCGGGACAGGGTAGGTGGGAGACCCAGTACTTC
CDR3: CASSSGQGRWETQYF

J: TRBJ2-2
V: TRBV6-5
D: .
size: many
DNA: TGTGCCAGCAGTTGGGGAGAATACACCGGGGAGCTGTTTTTT
CDR3: CASSWGEYTGELFF

J: TRBJ1-2
V: TRBV30
D: .
size: many
DNA: TGTGCCTGGAGTGCCCCCAGGCGCGATGGCTACACCTTC
CDR3: CAWSAPRRDGYTF

J: TRBJ2-1
V: TRBV6-5
D: TRBD2
size: .
DNA: TGTGCCAGCAGTTACAGTCCAGCGGGAGAGCAGTTCTTC
CDR3: CASSYSPAGEQFF

J: TRBJ2-1
V: TRBV6-1
D: TRBD1
size: few
DNA: TGTGCCAGCAGTGAATTAGGGACAGGGGCCGACAATGAGCAGTTCTTC
CDR3: CASSELGTGADNEQFF

J: TRBJ1-1
V: TRBV3-1
D: .
size: few
DNA: TGTGCCAGCAGCCTCGCCGGGACCGAATCTGAAGCTTTCTTT
CDR3: CASSLAGTESEAFF

J: TRBJ2-5
V: TRBV6-1
D: TRBD1
size: .
DNA: TGTGCCAGCAGGTTTGACAGGGACCAAGAGACCCAGTACTTC
CDR3: CASRFDRDQETQYF

J: TRBJ2-3
V: TRBV4-1
D: TRBD2
size: .
DNA: TGCGCCAGCAGCGCCCTAGCGGGAGGGCCTTCGAGCACAGATACGCAGTATTTT
CDR3: CASSALAGGPSSTDTQYF

J: TRBJ2-5
V: TRBV20-1
D: TRBD2
size: many
DNA: TGCAGTGCTACCGGGACTAGCGGGTACCAAGAGACCCAGTACTTC
CDR3: CSATGTSGYQETQYF

J: TRBJ1-2
V: TRBV29-1
D: .
size: many
DNA: TGCAGCGTTGAGGACCAGTATGGCTACACCTTC
CDR3: CSVEDQYGYTF

J: TRBJ2-1
V: TRBV12-3/TRBV12-4
D: TRBD2
size: many
DNA: TGTGCCAGCAGCCCGACTAGCGGGGCTTACAATGAGCAGTTCTTC
CDR3: CASSPTSGAYNEQFF

J: TRBJ1-5
V: TRBV30
D: .
size: .
DNA: TGTGCCTGGAGTGGGGCAAGAAATCAGCCCCAGCATTTT
CDR3: CAWSGARNQPQHF

J: TRBJ2-1
V: TRBV7-2
D: TRBD2
size: .
DNA: TGTGCCAGCAGACCGGGACTAGCGCCCTACAATGAGCAGTTCTTC
CDR3: CASRPGLAPYNEQFF

J: TRBJ2-1
V: TRBV5-6
D: .
size: many
DNA: TGTGCCAGCAGCTTGGGTCCGGCAGGGAGTAACTACAATGAGCAGTTCTTC
CDR3: CASSLGPAGSNYNEQFF

J: TRBJ1-1
V: TRBV6-5
D: .
size: many
DNA: TGTGCCAGCAGTTATTTGGGGGTCACTGAAGCTTTCTTT
CDR3: CASSYLGVTEAFF

J: TRBJ2-1
V: TRBV10-3
D: .
size: many
DNA: TGTGCCATCAGTGGGAGTGGGAGGATCCATGAGCAGTTCTTC
CDR3: CAISGSGRIHEQFF

J: TRBJ2-1
V: TRBV2
D: .
size: many
DNA: TGTGCCAGCAGTAGCGGCTGGGGGGAGCAGTTCTTC
CDR3: CASSSGWGEQFF

J: TRBJ2-7
V: TRBV30
D: .
size: .
DNA: TGTGCCTGGAAGGAACCGGTTATCGGGCAGTACTTC
CDR3: CAWKEPVIGQYF

J: TRBJ1-3
V: TRBV7-9
D: .
size: many
DNA: TGTGCCAGCAGCGAACGACAGGCTGGAAACACCATATATTTT
CDR3: CASSERQAGNTIYF

J: TRBJ2-3
V: TRBV15
D: .
size: many
DNA: TGTGCCACCAGCAGAGATGACCGGGGTAGCACAGATACGCAGTATTTT
CDR3: CATSRDDRGSTDTQYF

J: TRBJ2-5
V: TRBV20-1
D: TRBD2
size: few
DNA: TGCAGTGCTAGGATTTCGACTAGCTCTGAGACCCAGTACTTC
CDR3: CSARISTSSETQYF

J: TRBJ2-3
V: TRBV24-1
D: .
size: many
DNA: TGTGCCACCAGTGATAGCCGGATAGATACGCAGTATTTT
CDR3: CATSDSRIDTQYF

J: TRBJ2-5
V: TRBV29-1
D: TRBD2
size: many
DNA: TGCAGCGTTGAAGGGACTAGCGGGAGGGCCTACCCAGAGACCCAGTACTTC
CDR3: CSVEGTSGRAYPETQYF

J: TRBJ2-2
V: TRBV11-1
D: TRBD2
size: few
DNA: TGTGCCAGCAGCGAAACTCCGGGACTAGCGGGAGGGCCAGCCGGGGAGCTGTTTTTT
CDR3: CASSETPGLAGGPAGELFF

J: TRBJ1-5
V: TRBV5-1
D: .
size: many
DNA: TGCGCCAGCAGCTTGGCAGGAATTGGCAATCAGCCCCAGCATTTT
CDR3: CASSLAGIGNQPQHF

J: TRBJ1-2
V: TRBV12-3/TRBV12-4
D: .
size: many
DNA: TGTGCCAGCAGTTTCAGGAGGGGGGCGCTTAATGGCTACACCTTC
CDR3: CASSFRRGALNGYTF

J: TRBJ1-5
V: TRBV28
D: .
size: many
DNA: TGTGCCAGTAAGCTGAATAGCAATCAGCCCCAGCATTTT
CDR3: CASKLNSNQPQHF

J: TRBJ2-5
V: TRBV4-1
D: .
size: many
DNA: TGCGCCAGCAGCCAAGCGGCCGGGCTTAAAGAGACCCAGTACTTC
CDR3: CASSQAAGLKETQYF

J: TRBJ1-3
V: TRBV20-1
D: .
size: many
DNA: TGCAGTGCTAGAGATCTGGGGTGGGGCAGAGAAAGTGGAAACACCATATATTTT
CDR3: CSARDLGWGRESGNTIYF

J: TRBJ2-1
V: TRBV12-3/TRBV12-4
D: .
size: few
DNA: TGTGCCAGCAGTTTAAAAGAATACAATGAGCAGTTCTTC
CDR3: CASSLKEYNEQFF

J: TRBJ2-5
V: TRBV12-3/TRBV12-4
D: .
size: few
DNA: TGTGCCAGCAGTTTCGCGCCCGGGACGGTCCAAGAGACCCAGTACTTC
CDR3: CASSFAPGTVQETQYF